The 14 T cell receptor beta chains given below trace back to one sample, sequenced in a study of T cells after yellow fever vaccination. A single record per CDR3 protein comes from TCRdb applying MiXCR to the 5' RACE reads. The table has a few hundred thousand distinct CDR3 sequences, around 4.3% seen once. The input for sequencing was PBMCs, taken 15 days after the yellow fever booster vaccination. All receptors derive from a man younger than 30 who received the YFV17D yellow fever vaccine.

Ten or more counts support this clonotype. The V gene is TRBV7-9, the J gene TRBJ2-5; D is perhaps TRBD2 (6 bases). V was pared by 4 bases and J by 1 base, with 19 bases between. Germline assignment: CDR1 SEHNR and CDR2 FQNEAQ (reference sequence). The CDR3 has 17 residues. The DNA for the CDR3 is TGTGCCAGCAGCTCAAGACGGGCCAGGACTATCCAAGAGACCCAGTACTTC. Translating it yields CASSSRRARTIQETQYF. Full variable domain (rest looked up from reference TRBV7-9 and TRBJ2-5): DTGVSQNPRHKITKRGQNVTFRCDPISEHNRLYWYRQTLGQGPEFLTYFQNEAQLEKSRLLSDRFSAERPKGSFSTLEIQRTEQGDSAMYLCASSSRRARTIQETQYFGPGTRLLVL.

This clonotype was observed a few times. The gene calls are TRBV7-9 and TRBJ2-5; TRBD1 matches at 7 bases. The junction had 13 bases not matched to a gene; V was cut back by 5 bases and J by 4 bases. There are 16 residues in the CDR3. Germline CDR1 and CDR2: SEHNR and FQNEAQ (reference sequence). CDR3 protein: CASSPIPGTEGETQYF. CDR3 sequence (DNA): TGTGCCAGCAGCCCGATACCCGGGACAGAGGGAGAGACCCAGTACTTC. Full variable domain (outside the CDR3, taken from reference TRBV7-9 and TRBJ2-5): DTGVSQNPRHKITKRGQNVTFRCDPISEHNRLYWYRQTLGQGPEFLTYFQNEAQLEKSRLLSDRFSAERPKGSFSTLEIQRTEQGDSAMYLCASSPIPGTEGETQYFGPGTRLLVL.

This clonotype was seen ten or more times. The chain is built from TRBV15 and TRBJ2-2; 8 bases are a match to TRBD1. This CDR3 comprises 13 residues. The V gene's germline CDR1 is LNHNV and CDR2 YYDKDF (reference sequence). V dropped 10 bases and J dropped 1; count of bases not matched to a gene: 2. The CDR3 nucleotides are TGTGCCATCGGACAGGGGAACACCGGGGAGCTGTTTTTT. Its translation is CAIGQGNTGELFF. The full variable domain, completed using reference TRBV15 and TRBJ2-2, is DAMVIQNPRYQVTQFGKPVTLSCSQTLNHNVMYWYQQKSSQAPKLLFHYYDKDFNNEADTPDNFQSRRPNTSFCFLDIRSPGLGDTAMYLCAIGQGNTGELFFGEGSRLTVL.

The rearrangement links TRBV2 to TRBJ1-5; D is perhaps TRBD1 (5 bases). V was shortened by 2 bases and J by 7 bases, with 12 bases between the two germline ends. This CDR3 is 14 amino acids long. CDR1 is SNHLY, CDR2 FYNNEI, per germline. Here the CDR3 DNA reads TGTGCCAGCAGTGAACTCGGGGGAGGACAGCCCCAGCATTTT. This sequence encodes CASSELGGGQPQHF.

This clonotype was found many times. The chain couples TRBV29-1 to TRBJ1-1; 7 bases align to TRBD1. CDR1 and CDR2 (germline): SQVTM, ANQGSEA. Trimming at V came to 4 bases and at J to 1 base, leaving 9 bases not matched to a gene. The CDR3 has 15 residues. CDR3 region: CSVGAEGAPNTEAFF. CDR3 DNA sequence: TGCAGCGTTGGCGCTGAGGGGGCTCCGAACACTGAAGCTTTCTTT.

This clonotype was seen repeatedly, ten times or more. The genes are TRBV11-2 and TRBJ2-1; TRBD2 matches 9 bases. The CDR3 consists of 15 residues. V lost 4 bases to trimming and J lost 4 bases; unmatched junction nucleotides: 5. The V gene's germline CDR1 is SGHAT and CDR2 FQNNGV. CDR3: CASSSRLAVYNEQFF. The CDR3 DNA reads TGTGCCAGCAGCTCCCGACTAGCGGTATACAATGAGCAGTTCTTC.

There are a few counts of this clonotype. The rearrangement joins TRBV3-1 to TRBJ2-7; D possibly corresponds to TRBD2 (6 bases). The CDR3 has 15 amino acids. V lost 2 bases and J 0 bases, leaving 11 bases between the germline ends. Germline CDR1 LGHDT, CDR2 YNNKEL (reference sequence). CDR3 protein: CASSQLPGDSYEQYF. The CDR3, as DNA: TGTGCCAGCAGCCAACTTCCGGGGGACTCCTACGAGCAGTACTTC.

The rearrangement uses TRBV5-1 and TRBJ2-5; D unclear. This CDR3 contains 14 residues. Germline CDR1 SGHRS, CDR2 YFSETQ. Deletions cut 0 bases from V and 4 bases from J, with 10 bases between. CDR3 sequence (DNA): TGCGCCAGCAGCTTGGACGCTCCCCGAGAGACCCAGTACTTC. Amino acids: CASSLDAPRETQYF.

This clonotype came up a few times. The chain uses TRBV7-2 and TRBJ2-5, with D possibly matching TRBD1 (7 bases). The germline gives CDR1 SGHTA, CDR2 FQGNSA. The CDR3 is 15 residues long. V was shortened by 1 base and J by 2 bases, with 11 bases between the two germline ends. In DNA, the CDR3 is TGTGCCAGCAGCTTAGGGGCAGGGGGGCAAGAGACCCAGTACTTC. This translates into CASSLGAGGQETQYF.

This chain uses TRBV20-1 with TRBJ1-5; tentatively, D is TRBD1 (6 bases). Trimming left V 6 bases short and J 1 base short, with 13 bases between. The CDR3 runs to 14 residues. The germline CDR1 and CDR2 sequences are DFQATT and SNEGSKA (reference sequence). The CDR3 DNA sequence: TGCAGTGCCCGGACAGTTAGAAGCAATCAGCCCCAGCATTTT. Translated, it gives CSARTVRSNQPQHF.

The chain has TRBV25-1 and TRBJ2-1; D uncertain. Germline V CDR1 and CDR2: MGHDK, SYGVNS. The CDR3 totals 13 residues. V gave up 0 bases and J gave up 9 bases, with 9 bases separating them. Here the CDR3 reads CASSEYVGSEQFF. CDR3 nucleotide sequence: TGTGCCAGCAGTGAATATGTAGGGTCTGAGCAGTTCTTC.

The V and J genes are TRBV9 and TRBJ1-1, with no clear D. Trimming cost V 0 bases and J 1 base, with 7 bases left between them. The V gene's germline CDR1 is SGDLS and CDR2 YYNGEE. The CDR3 runs 14 residues. This CDR3 reads CASSVDGGNTEAFF. The CDR3 DNA sequence: TGTGCCAGCAGCGTAGATGGAGGGAACACTGAAGCTTTCTTT.

The table lists this clonotype with a few counts. V and J are TRBV5-1 and TRBJ1-2; maybe TRBD1 (5 bases). The CDR3 consists of 14 residues. The V and J ends lost 4 bases and 5 bases respectively, with 15 bases between them. Germline V gene sequence: CDR1 SGHRS, CDR2 YFSETQ. The CDR3 reads CASSPEDGTYGYTF. In nucleotides, the CDR3 is TGCGCCAGCAGCCCTGAGGACGGGACTTATGGCTACACCTTC.

The chain links TRBV24-1 to TRBJ2-2, with D hard to call. The CDR3 consists of 13 residues. Germline assignment: CDR1 KGHDR and CDR2 SFDVKD. V was cut by 1 base and J by 3 bases, with 2 bases left in between. CDR3 in DNA: TGTGCCACCAGTGATTTCTACACCGGGGAGCTGTTTTTT. Protein product: CATSDFYTGELFF.